These T cell receptor beta chains were read from a single sample in a study of control samples from healthy donors and cancer patients. Produced via immunoSEQ multiplex PCR; TCRdb's table is partial and in-frame only. The sample carries 260,000 or so clones, 82% recorded once. Input material: PBMCs. Receptors originate from a woman aged 60-75 years with lung cancer. Each CDR3 is given with its conserved first and last residue. The order of the fields is V gene, J gene, clone size, D gene, CDR3 protein, CDR3 DNA. A D gene is named only where the DNA matches it firmly. For some rows the clone size is stated as once, few or many, or as a class when expanded; others skip it.

>TRBV7-7|TRBJ2-2|.|TRBD1
CASSLGPGGSGELFF
TGTGCTAGCAGCTTAGGTCCAGGGGGCTCCGGGGAGCTGTTTTTT
>TRBV6-5|TRBJ1-4|.|.
CASSPTGVSWEKLFF
TGTGCCAGCAGCCCCACGGGGGTCTCGTGGGAAAAACTGTTTTTT
>TRBV24-1|TRBJ1-2|.|TRBD1
CATSDTRTGGVYGYTF
TGTGCCACCAGTGATACCCGGACAGGGGGGGTCTATGGCTACACCTTC
>TRBV19|TRBJ2-1|.|.
CASSDVGGFEQFF
TGTGCCAGTAGTGATGTGGGAGGCTTCGAGCAGTTCTTC
>TRBV5-1|TRBJ1-3|.|.
CASSFLPGPHGGYSGNTIYF
TGCGCCAGCAGCTTCCTTCCGGGACCTCACGGAGGATACTCTGGAAACACCATATATTTT
>TRBV10-1|TRBJ2-7|.|TRBD2
CASSDGLAGVREQYF
TGCGCCAGCAGCGATGGGCTAGCGGGAGTTCGCGAGCAGTACTTC
>TRBV10-3|TRBJ1-1|many|.
CAIREDTEAFF
TGTGCCATCAGGGAAGACACTGAAGCTTTCTTT
>TRBV19|TRBJ1-1|.|.
CASSIPHRNTEAFF
TGTGCCAGTAGTATCCCCCACCGGAACACTGAAGCTTTCTTT
>TRBV5-5|TRBJ2-3|.|TRBD2
CASSLGRTSGSTDTQYF
TGTGCCAGCAGCTTGGGGAGGACTAGCGGTAGCACAGATACGCAGTATTTT
>TRBV27|TRBJ2-7|.|TRBD1
CASSVGTDGYEQYF
TGTGCCAGCAGTGTAGGGACAGACGGCTACGAGCAGTACTTC
>TRBV4-2|TRBJ1-4|.|.
CASSQELYLNEKLFF
TGTGCCAGCAGCCAAGAACTCTACTTAAATGAAAAACTGTTTTTT
>TRBV6-5|TRBJ2-1|.|.
CASSSPSAEAYNEQFF
TGTGCCAGCAGTTCCCCCTCGGCAGAAGCCTACAATGAGCAGTTCTTC
>TRBV9|TRBJ2-2|.|TRBD2
CASSVVRLAGAGELFF
TGTGCCAGCAGCGTAGTGAGACTAGCGGGAGCCGGGGAGCTGTTTTTT
>TRBV19|TRBJ2-1|.|.
CASSIIPSRGRSEQFF
TGTGCCAGTAGTATAATCCCTAGTAGAGGTCGCAGCGAGCAGTTCTTC
>TRBV5-1|TRBJ2-5|.|.
CASSPVGESQETQYF
TGCGCCAGCAGTCCGGTGGGGGAATCTCAAGAGACCCAGTACTTC
>TRBV5-4|TRBJ1-6|.|TRBD1
CASSPGGAKSNSPLHF
TGTGCCAGCAGTCCAGGGGGCGCTAAGAGTAATTCACCCCTCCACTTT
>TRBV4-1|TRBJ1-6|.|.
CASSQQSMGNSPLHF
TGCGCCAGCAGCCAGCAGTCCATGGGGAATTCACCCCTCCACTTT
>TRBV6-5|TRBJ1-2|.|.
CASSPRDMDFYGYTF
TGTGCCAGCAGCCCCCGGGACATGGACTTCTATGGCTACACCTTC
>TRBV5-5|TRBJ1-5|.|.
CASRPGMTANQPQHF
TGTGCCAGCAGACCCGGCATGACAGCGAATCAGCCCCAGCATTTT
>TRBV25-1|TRBJ1-2|.|.
CASSIEGYGGYTF
TGTGCCAGCAGTATAGAGGGGTATGGTGGCTACACCTTC
>TRBV2|TRBJ2-2|.|.
CASSGRGTGELFF
TGTGCCAGCAGTGGCAGGGGAACCGGGGAGCTGTTTTTT
>TRBV3-1/TRBV3-2|TRBJ1-5|.|.
CASSQDGGGIQPQHF
TGTGCCAGCAGCCAAGATGGGGGGGGGATTCAGCCCCAGCATTTT
>TRBV5-1|TRBJ2-5|.|.
CASSLVQGRGETQYF
TGCGCCAGCAGCTTGGTCCAGGGGCGCGGAGAGACCCAGTACTTC